This TCR beta chain was sequenced during a study of cytomegalovirus exposure and HLA in healthy donors. Turning to the study itself: HLA-typed donors were the source of some 80 million unique TCRs, which an early data release held. Falling in the Caucasian-associated ancestry cluster were 81% of about 400 genotyped donors.

This clone was observed a handful of times. Its antigen is unidentified. Germline V CDR1 and CDR2: SNHLY, FYNNEI. Trimming took 4 bases from V and 7 from J, leaving 16 bases between them. The CDR3 totals 14 residues. It was with 60 Vbeta and 13 Jbeta primers that the PCR ran. The repertoire was sequenced with immunoSEQ multiplex PCR; TCRdb's copy has only in-frame clones and lacks some. Of 100,000 to 150,000 clones listed, just under 75% are singletons. Whole-study findings and limits: About 90% or about 30% of the time was how often most TCR beta V segments were productive, according to an earlier analysis.

The sample consisted of PBMCs. This chain connects TRBV2 to TRBJ1-2; D is perhaps TRBD1 (5 bases). The sequence came from a man in his 60s in good health and CMV-seropositive. CDR3 in DNA: TGTGCCAGCAGTGGCAGGGTCCAGGGTCGTGGCTACACCTTC. Amino acids: CASSGRVQGRGYTF.